Shown below are 27 T cell receptor beta chains from a single sample sequenced in a study of shared clonotypes between healthy human individuals. Profiling relied on immunoSEQ multiplex PCR, and the TCRdb table lists in-frame clones only, not all of them. Of 1.6 million or so clones in the sample, roughly 95% were seen once. Sequenced input: naive CD4+ T cells sorted from blood. Subset meaning: CD45RA+ positively selected. All receptors come from a man aged 25-45 years in good health.

V is TRBV7-2 and J is TRBJ2-5; unclear D gene. Germline lookup yields CDR1 SGHTA and CDR2 FQGNSA. The CDR3 extends over 14 amino acids. V was trimmed by 1 base and J by 5 bases, leaving 11 bases between them. The CDR3 DNA reads TGTGCCAGCAGCTTAGTACCATCAGTGGAGACCCAGTACTTC. Translation gives CASSLVPSVETQYF.

The chain uses TRBV5-1 and TRBJ2-1, with D possibly matching TRBD1 (6 bases). Germline V gives CDR1 SGHRS, CDR2 YFSETQ. Trimming stripped 4 bases from V and 5 bases from J, with 10 bases between. The CDR3 consists of 13 residues. The CDR3 region is CASSIQGNNEQFF. The CDR3 DNA is TGCGCCAGCAGCATACAGGGAAACAATGAGCAGTTCTTC.

The chain employs TRBV6-6 and TRBJ2-5, with D unresolved. V was trimmed by 2 bases and J by 10 bases, leaving 11 bases between them. Germline V gene sequence: CDR1 MNHNY, CDR2 SVGAGI (reference sequence). This CDR3 spans 12 amino acids. This CDR3 is CASSYPMAGQYF. The DNA of the CDR3 is TGTGCCAGCAGTTACCCTATGGCTGGCCAGTACTTC.

The genes are TRBV5-1 and TRBJ2-2, with D possibly being TRBD2 (5 bases). Trimming took off 4 bases at V and 6 bases at J, with 13 bases between the two ends. The germline CDR1 and CDR2 sequences are SGHRS and YFSETQ. The CDR3 has 14 amino acids. As DNA, the CDR3 is TGCGCCAGCAGCGGGGTAGCGAGGTCCGGGGAGCTGTTTTTT. This encodes CASSGVARSGELFF.

The CDR3 DNA reads as TGTGCCAGCACCCCTAGCGTTTTCGCAGATACGCAGTATTTT. Protein product: CASTPSVFADTQYF. V and J are TRBV28 and TRBJ2-3; D possibly corresponds to TRBD2 (6 bases). Looked up from germline, CDR1 is MDHEN and CDR2 is SYDVKM. Trimming removed 7 bases from V and 4 bases from J, with 15 bases in between. The CDR3 is 14 amino acids.

DNA of the CDR3: TGCGCCAGCAGCTTACCGGGAGCCGGCACCGGGGAGCTGTTTTTT. It translates to CASSLPGAGTGELFF. The V gene is TRBV5-1, the J gene TRBJ2-2; tentative D call: TRBD2 (6 bases). CDR3 length equals 15 residues. Germline-derived CDR1 and CDR2 are SGHRS and YFSETQ. V shed 2 bases and J shed 4 bases, with 12 bases lying between them.

The chain couples TRBV7-9 to TRBJ2-5; TRBD1 aligns across 8 bases. The CDR3 contains 16 residues. Germline trimming cut 2 bases from V and 5 bases from J; bases unmatched to any gene: 10. Germline V CDR1 and CDR2: SEHNR, FQNEAQ (reference sequence). The CDR3 DNA reads as TGTGCCAGCAGCTTACCCGGACAGGGTAATGGGGAGACCCAGTACTTC. Residues: CASSLPGQGNGETQYF.

The chain joins TRBV28 to TRBJ1-1; D uncertain. V was pared by 5 bases and J by 4 bases, with 14 bases between. This CDR3 has 14 residues. CDR1 is MDHEN and CDR2 is SYDVKM in the germline V gene. The CDR3 spells CASSPQARGTEAFF. CDR3 nucleotides: TGTGCCAGCAGTCCCCAAGCCCGAGGCACTGAAGCTTTCTTT.

V is TRBV19 and J is TRBJ1-3, with unresolved D. The V gene lost 3 bases and the J gene lost 0 bases, with 9 bases spanning the gap. Germline CDR1 and CDR2: LNHDA and SQIVND (reference sequence). This CDR3 is 15 amino acids long. The CDR3: CASSISLSSGNTIYF. DNA for the CDR3: TGTGCCAGTAGTATCTCGTTAAGCTCTGGAAACACCATATATTTT. The full variable domain, completed using reference TRBV19 and TRBJ1-3, is DGGITQSPKYLFRKEGQNVTLSCEQNLNHDAMYWYRQDPGQGLRLIYYSQIVNDFQKGDIAEGYSVSREKKESFPLTVTSAQKNPTAFYLCASSISLSSGNTIYFGEGSWLTVV.

The CDR3 sequence: CASSSRGSYEQYF. The CDR3 nucleotides read TGTGCCAGCAGTTCCAGGGGGTCCTACGAGCAGTACTTC. This chain uses TRBV27 with TRBJ2-7, with 7 bases aligning to TRBD1. V shed 4 bases and J 1 base; nucleotides not matched to a gene: 1. Germline values: CDR1 MNHEY, CDR2 SMNVEV (reference sequence). The CDR3 length is 13 residues.

The V and J genes are TRBV7-2 and TRBJ1-3; 7 bases match TRBD1. J lost 2 bases, V lost 2 bases, and 3 bases had no gene match. Germline-derived CDR1 and CDR2 are SGHTA and FQGNSA. This CDR3 has 15 amino acids. DNA of the CDR3: TGTGCCAGCAGCTTAAATACAGGGGCTGGAAACACCATATATTTT. Residues: CASSLNTGAGNTIYF.

The V and J genes are TRBV5-1 and TRBJ1-2; tentative D call: TRBD1 (5 bases). Germline lookup yields CDR1 SGHRS and CDR2 YFSETQ. V gave up 4 bases and J gave up 0 bases, with 16 bases separating them. The CDR3 runs 16 residues. The CDR3 spells CASSQGMGFANYGYTF. The DNA of the CDR3 is TGCGCCAGCAGCCAGGGCATGGGGTTCGCTAACTATGGCTACACCTTC.

The chain combines TRBV10-1 with TRBJ2-7; 8 positions agree with TRBD2. Germline values: CDR1 WNHNN, CDR2 SYGVQD (reference sequence). The CDR3 runs 14 residues. After removal of 0 bases from V and 6 bases from J, the junction contained 4 bases not matched to a gene. In DNA, the CDR3 is TGCGCCAGCAGTGAGTCTTTCGCGGGAGGCGAGCAGTACTTC. This sequence encodes CASSESFAGGEQYF.

The rearrangement joins TRBV30 to TRBJ1-4, with D hard to call. The CDR3 extends over 14 amino acids. CDR1 is GTSNPN and CDR2 is SVGIG in the germline V gene (reference sequence). V lost 2 bases, J lost 2 bases, and 9 bases lay in between. CDR3 in DNA: TGTGCCTGGAGTTACAGAGCCACTAATGAAAAACTGTTTTTT. Protein sequence: CAWSYRATNEKLFF.

This clone was found once. CDR3 in DNA: TGTGCCAGTAGTATAAAGGGGGACATGCGGTACAATGAGCAGTTCTTC. Translating gives CASSIKGDMRYNEQFF. The rearrangement joins TRBV19 to TRBJ2-1, with D tentatively TRBD1 (6 bases). V was trimmed by 2 bases and J by 4 bases, leaving 15 bases between them. Per the germline V gene, CDR1 is LNHDA and CDR2 is SQIVND (reference sequence). CDR3 length equals 16 residues.

The gene calls are TRBV7-6 and TRBJ2-3, with a possible D match to TRBD1 (6 bases). The V and J ends lost 5 bases and 5 bases respectively, with 17 bases between them. Germline assignment: CDR1 SGHVS and CDR2 FNYEAQ. The length of the CDR3 is 15 residues. The CDR3 coding sequence is TGTGCCAGCAGCCACCGGGACATCTCCCAAGATACGCAGTATTTT. Translating gives CASSHRDISQDTQYF. Drawing the rest from reference TRBV7-6 and TRBJ2-3, the complete variable domain is GAGVSQSPRYKVTKRGQDVALRCDPISGHVSLYWYRQALGQGPEFLTYFNYEAQQDKSGLPNDRFSAERPEGSISTLTIQRTEQRDSAMYRCASSHRDISQDTQYFGPGTRLTVL.

The chain carries TRBV11-2 and TRBJ2-2; 7 positions agree with TRBD1. The germline CDR1 and CDR2 sequences are SGHAT and FQNNGV. V shed 4 bases and J 6 bases; nucleotides not matched to a gene: 5. The CDR3 length is 14 residues. CDR3 region: CASSWTGIPGELFF. CDR3 DNA sequence: TGTGCCAGCAGCTGGACAGGAATTCCCGGGGAGCTGTTTTTT.

This chain joins TRBV4-2 and TRBJ1-5; the D is unclear. The CDR3 sequence is 16 residues long. Germline CDR1 LGHNA, CDR2 YNFKEQ. V shed 0 bases and J shed 6 bases, with 15 bases lying between them. The CDR3 region has the DNA TGTGCCAGCAGCCAAGAACGCGAGGGTTTGGTTCAGCCCCAGCATTTT. The encoded protein is CASSQEREGLVQPQHF.

The chain combines TRBV5-5 with TRBJ2-5; 12 nucleotides match TRBD1. Germline-derived CDR1 and CDR2 are SGHKS and YYEKEE (reference sequence). Trimming at V came to 5 bases and at J to 6 bases, leaving 11 bases not matched to a gene. CDR3 length equals 16 residues. The CDR3 sequence is CASSPTGTGGLKTQYF. The CDR3 DNA follows: TGTGCCAGCAGTCCGACCGGGACAGGGGGCTTGAAGACCCAGTACTTC.

This clone was observed a few times. The chain links TRBV5-6 to TRBJ2-7; D unclear. Between the trimmed V and J ends, which lost 3 bases and 5 bases, there was a span of 12 bases. The CDR3 loop spans 13 amino acids. Germline V gene lookup returns CDR1 SGHDT and CDR2 YYEEEE. CDR3 region: CASSWTGTHEQYF. CDR3 nucleotides: TGTGCCAGCAGCTGGACGGGCACCCACGAGCAGTACTTC.

To note about this clone: In the same sample, other DNA sequences code for this CDR3. V is TRBV2 and J is TRBJ2-1, with unresolved D. Germline V gene data show CDR1 as SNHLY and CDR2 as FYNNEI. The CDR3 runs to 14 residues. V was pared by 3 bases and J by 3 bases, with 9 bases between. CDR3 sequence (DNA): TGTGCCAGCAGTGAGGGGTTAGGCTACAATGAGCAGTTCTTC. This gives the protein CASSEGLGYNEQFF. Full variable domain (rest looked up from reference TRBV2 and TRBJ2-1): EPEVTQTPSHQVTQMGQEVILRCVPISNHLYFYWYRQILGQKVEFLVSFYNNEISEKSEIFDDQFSVERPDGSNFTLKIRSTKLEDSAMYFCASSEGLGYNEQFFGPGTRLTVL.

The V gene is TRBV6-5, the J gene TRBJ2-3, with D unresolved. V was shortened by 2 bases and J by 6 bases, with 12 bases between the two germline ends. Germline V gene lookup returns CDR1 MNHEY and CDR2 SVGAGI. There are 14 residues in the CDR3. The CDR3 loop is CASSYTSYADTQYF. The CDR3 nucleotides read TGTGCCAGCAGTTACACCTCGTACGCCGATACGCAGTATTTT.

V usage is TRBV9 and J usage is TRBJ2-3, with D possibly TRBD2 on 6 matching bases. This CDR3 comprises 16 residues. The ends were cut back, 0 bases at V and 4 bases at J, with 15 bases in the middle. From germline, CDR1 is SGDLS and CDR2 YYNGEE. The CDR3 spells CASSVAPRLVSDTQYF. In DNA form, the CDR3 reads TGTGCCAGCAGCGTAGCTCCAAGACTAGTCTCAGATACGCAGTATTTT.

The chain couples TRBV14 to TRBJ2-7; 9 nucleotides agree with TRBD1. Germline V lookup: CDR1 SGHDN, CDR2 FVKESK. CDR3 length equals 15 residues. The V segment lost 6 bases and the J segment 0 bases; nucleotides outside the gene matches: 6. This chain's CDR3 is CASSPGQGGSYEQYF. Here the CDR3 DNA reads TGTGCCAGCAGTCCGGGACAGGGCGGCTCCTACGAGCAGTACTTC. The full variable domain, its missing parts supplied by reference TRBV14 and TRBJ2-7, is EAGVTQFPSHSVIEKGQTVTLRCDPISGHDNLYWYRRVMGKEIKFLLHFVKESKQDESGMPNNRFLAERTGGTYSTLKVQPAELEDSGVYFCASSPGQGGSYEQYFGPGTRLTVT.

The chain has TRBV2 and TRBJ2-7; D might be TRBD1 (5 bases). CDR3 length: 14 residues. The V gene's germline CDR1 is SNHLY and CDR2 FYNNEI. V was cut by 9 bases and J by 5 bases, with 20 bases left in between. The CDR3 DNA sequence: TGTGCCAGTCTAAACCTAAACAGGCGCCACGAGCAGTACTTC. Protein: CASLNLNRRHEQYF.

This chain links TRBV12-2 with TRBJ2-1. TRBV12-2 is classified as a pseudogene. The CDR3 is 15 amino acids. In nucleotides, the CDR3 is TGTGCAAGTCGCCCAAGGTGGGGCTCCTACAATGAGCAGTTCTTC. The encoded protein is CASRPRWGSYNEQFF.

The CDR3 spells CADGRHESEAFF. CDR3 DNA sequence: TGTGCCGACGGGCGGCACGAGTCCGAAGCTTTCTTT. This sequence joins TRBV6-1 and TRBJ1-1; unclear D gene. The germline V gene has CDR1 MNHNS and CDR2 SASEGT. The CDR3 consists of 12 residues. V dropped 11 bases and J dropped 8 bases, with 18 bases sitting between them.